This TCR beta chain appears in the sequencing data of a study of cytomegalovirus exposure and HLA in healthy donors. Overall study: Within the Caucasian-associated ancestry cluster were roughly 81% of the approximately 400 genotyped donors. Findings and limits, study-wide: A later analysis linked 15,000 to 20,000 TCR beta sequences to HLA alleles at 0.05 false discovery rate.

PCR employed 60 Vbeta and 13 Jbeta primers. Only in-frame clones appear in the TCRdb table, and some are missing; sequencing was by immunoSEQ multiplex PCR. The clone table shows tens of thousands of clones, with the ten largest holding 2.7%. Worth noting for this clone: No antigen is known for it. In the same sample, other DNA sequences code for this CDR3.

Sequencing was carried out using PBMCs. The TCR was taken from a middle-aged man in good health and CMV-seronegative.

CDR3 nucleotides: TGTGCCAGCAGCCAAGATTTAGGGGGACATCAGCCCCAGCATTTT. Protein product: CASSQDLGGHQPQHF. The gene calls are TRBV4-2 and TRBJ1-5, with a possible D match to TRBD1 (6 bases). The V end lost 0 bases, the J end lost 5 bases, and 11 bases lay between the germline ends. The CDR3 loop spans 15 amino acids. Germline assignment: CDR1 LGHNA and CDR2 YNFKEQ.